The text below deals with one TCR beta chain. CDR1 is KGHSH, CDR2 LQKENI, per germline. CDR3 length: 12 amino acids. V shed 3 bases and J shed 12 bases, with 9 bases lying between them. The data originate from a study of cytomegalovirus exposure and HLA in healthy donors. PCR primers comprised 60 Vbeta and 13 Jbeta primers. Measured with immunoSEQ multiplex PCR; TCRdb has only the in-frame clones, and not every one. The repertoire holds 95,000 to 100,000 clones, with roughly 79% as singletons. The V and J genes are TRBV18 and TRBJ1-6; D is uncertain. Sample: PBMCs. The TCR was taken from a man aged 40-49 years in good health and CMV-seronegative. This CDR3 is CASSPSEGPLHF. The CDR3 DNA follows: TGTGCCAGCTCACCGTCGGAGGGACCCCTCCACTTT.